The clone carrying this T cell receptor beta chain has only a few counts. Vbeta (60) and Jbeta (13) primers were used in the PCR. Measured with immunoSEQ multiplex PCR; TCRdb has only the in-frame clones, and not every one. The data show over 150,000 clones, about four fifths seen once. This sample is part of a study of cytomegalovirus exposure and HLA in healthy donors. This CDR3 region has 15 residues. Trimming pared 5 bases from V and 0 bases from J, leaving 12 bases between. From germline, CDR1 is SNHLY and CDR2 FYNNEI. The chain links TRBV2 to TRBJ2-3; possibly TRBD1 for D (6 bases). The sequence was obtained from a boy between 2 and 10 years old in good health and CMV-seronegative. Sequenced: PBMCs. The CDR3 DNA is TGTGCCAGCAGTAGGTCAGGGGTCAGCACAGATACGCAGTATTTT. Translation gives CASSRSGVSTDTQYF.